What follows are 5 T cell receptor beta chains derived from one specimen sequenced in a study of cytomegalovirus exposure and HLA in healthy donors. Method: immunoSEQ multiplex PCR; TCRdb's copy keeps in-frame clones and lacks some. The sample records around 180,000 clones, 84% being singletons. The sample comprised PBMCs. The receptors were sampled from a man aged 18 to 30 in good health and CMV-seropositive.

The V and J genes are TRBV5-4 and TRBJ2-1, with a possible D match to TRBD2 (5 bases). The CDR3 totals 17 residues. Germline V CDR1 and CDR2: SGHNT, YYREEE (reference sequence). Trimming took off 4 bases at V and 0 bases at J, with 17 bases between the two ends. The CDR3 bases are TGTGCCAGCAGCCCGACCCGCCTTAGCGCCTCCTACAATGAGCAGTTCTTC. This encodes CASSPTRLSASYNEQFF. Looking up the rest from reference TRBV5-4 and TRBJ2-1 gives the full variable domain: ETGVTQSPTHLIKTRGQQVTLRCSSQSGHNTVSWYQQALGQGPQFIFQYYREEENGRGNFPPRFSGLQFPNYSSELNVNALELDDSALYLCASSPTRLSASYNEQFFGPGTRLTVL.

The chain carries TRBV11-2 and TRBJ2-3; 9 nucleotides line up with TRBD2. Per germline, CDR1 SGHAT and CDR2 FQNNGV. V gave up 7 bases and J gave up 4 bases; unmatched junction bases: 6. This CDR3 spans 14 amino acids. The CDR3 here is CASIGGRVADTQYF. CDR3 DNA sequence: TGTGCCAGCATCGGCGGGAGGGTGGCAGATACGCAGTATTTT.

The V and J genes are TRBV7-2 and TRBJ2-7, with TRBD2 matching 13 bases. The CDR3 is made up of 15 amino acids. V trimming: 5 bases; J trimming: 2 bases; junction bases outside the gene matches: 3. CDR1 and CDR2 from the germline V gene are SGHTA and FQGNSA. The CDR3 sequence is CASSPLAGGAYEQYF. The CDR3 nucleotides read TGTGCCAGCAGCCCACTAGCGGGAGGGGCCTACGAGCAGTACTTC.

The chain joins TRBV28 to TRBJ2-5, with 9 bases that match TRBD2. With 5 bases clipped from V and 2 bases from J, the junction kept 6 bases outside the gene matches. CDR3 length: 15 amino acids. In germline, CDR1 is MDHEN, CDR2 SYDVKM. The CDR3 loop reads CASSPGTSFQETQYF. The DNA for the CDR3 is TGTGCCAGCAGTCCAGGGACTAGCTTTCAAGAGACCCAGTACTTC. The whole variable domain, filled in from reference TRBV28 and TRBJ2-5, reads DVKVTQSSRYLVKRTGEKVFLECVQDMDHENMFWYRQDPGLGLRLIYFSYDVKMKEKGDIPEGYSVSREKKERFSLILESASTNQTSMYLCASSPGTSFQETQYFGPGTRLLVL.

The chain is built from TRBV19 and TRBJ1-5; 7 bases map to TRBD1. J lost 0 bases, V lost 4 bases, and 9 bases had no gene match. Per the germline V gene, CDR1 is LNHDA and CDR2 is SQIVND (reference sequence). There are 17 residues in the CDR3. CDR3 loop: CASSTTDRKYSNQPQHF. CDR3 in DNA: TGTGCCAGTAGTACCACGGACAGGAAATATAGCAATCAGCCCCAGCATTTT.